What follows are 16 T cell receptor beta chains derived from one specimen sequenced in a study of cytomegalovirus exposure and HLA in healthy donors. 13 Jbeta primers and 60 Vbeta primers were used for the PCR. Produced via immunoSEQ multiplex PCR; TCRdb's table is partial and in-frame only. The table records about 180,000 clones, approximately 72% of them present only once. Sequencing input: PBMCs. Every receptor here comes from a human donor in good health.

V and J are TRBV7-2 and TRBJ2-1; 8 bases map to TRBD1. The CDR3 runs to 15 residues. In germline, CDR1 is SGHTA, CDR2 FQGNSA. V lost 1 base, J lost 5 bases, and 4 bases stayed unmatched. CDR3 loop: CASSLVGTGHNEQFF. CDR3 nucleotides: TGTGCCAGCAGCTTAGTCGGGACAGGCCACAATGAGCAGTTCTTC.

The J gene is TRBJ2-7, the V gene TRBV4-2; D not resolved. CDR1 LGHNA and CDR2 YNFKEQ come from the germline V gene. This CDR3 contains 12 residues. Trimming stripped 1 base from V and 3 bases from J, with 4 bases between. CDR3 sequence (DNA): TGTGCCAGCAGCCAAGGTAGCTACGAGCAGTACTTC. Translating it yields CASSQGSYEQYF.

DNA for the CDR3: TGTGCCAGTAGGGCAGGGCTCACTGAAGCTTTCTTT. This codes for CASRAGLTEAFF. This chain uses TRBV19 with TRBJ1-1, with D possibly matching TRBD1 (5 bases). Germline CDR1 LNHDA, CDR2 SQIVND (reference sequence). This CDR3 contains 12 residues. V was trimmed by 6 bases and J by 4 bases, leaving 9 bases between them.

The V and J genes are TRBV2 and TRBJ2-5, with TRBD2 matching over 13 bases. The CDR3 sequence is 16 residues long. V shed 3 bases and J 0 bases; nucleotides not matched to a gene: 1. CDR1 is SNHLY and CDR2 is FYNNEI in the germline V gene. The CDR3 bases are TGTGCCAGCAGTGAGACTAGCGGGGGGTACCAAGAGACCCAGTACTTC. It is translated as CASSETSGGYQETQYF.

This chain joins TRBV28 and TRBJ1-4; D ambiguous. CDR1 and CDR2 (germline): MDHEN, SYDVKM. V lost 8 bases to trimming and J lost 0 bases, with 10 bases between them. The CDR3 runs to 14 residues. CDR3 in amino acids: CASGFPATNEKLFF. The DNA of the CDR3 is TGTGCCAGCGGCTTCCCTGCAACTAATGAAAAACTGTTTTTT.

The rearrangement links TRBV29-1 to TRBJ2-3, with D uncertain. Germline assignment: CDR1 SQVTM and CDR2 ANQGSEA. The CDR3 totals 12 residues. V was cut by 4 bases and J by 6 bases, with 11 bases left in between. In DNA form, the CDR3 reads TGCAGCGTTGTTGGCGAGAGGGATACGCAGTATTTT. Its protein product is CSVVGERDTQYF.

The chain joins TRBV7-2 to TRBJ2-7; D may be TRBD2 (7 bases). The V gene lost 5 bases and the J gene lost 0 bases, with 14 bases spanning the gap. Germline V gene data show CDR1 as SGHTA and CDR2 as FQGNSA. The CDR3 runs to 15 residues. The CDR3 here is CASSGKGGHSYEQYF. In DNA, the CDR3 is TGTGCCAGCAGCGGCAAGGGGGGGCACTCCTACGAGCAGTACTTC.

The chain uses TRBV7-6 and TRBJ2-7; a weak D match, TRBD2 (5 bases). The CDR3 runs 13 residues. CDR1 is SGHVS and CDR2 is FNYEAQ in the germline V gene. V lost 2 bases and J lost 5, with 10 bases in between. The CDR3 is CASSLLLANEQYF. The CDR3 DNA sequence: TGTGCCAGCAGCTTACTCCTAGCTAACGAGCAGTACTTC.

The chain recombines TRBV19 with TRBJ1-1; 7 nucleotides match TRBD1. Germline CDR1 and CDR2: LNHDA and SQIVND (reference sequence). V shed 5 bases and J 10 bases; nucleotides not matched to a gene: 13. This CDR3 region has 14 residues. The CDR3 sequence is CASSFSRQGRGAFF. In DNA, the CDR3 is TGTGCCAGTAGTTTTTCCCGACAGGGTCGGGGAGCTTTCTTT.

This clone was seen a handful of times. The chain carries TRBV11-3 and TRBJ1-2, with 9 bases matching TRBD1. V gave up 2 bases and J gave up 5 bases; unmatched junction bases: 9. Germline V gene data show CDR1 as SGHNT and CDR2 as YENEEA. The CDR3 has 16 amino acids. The CDR3 reads CASSLRNRGPRYGYTF. CDR3 bases: TGTGCCAGCAGCTTACGGAACAGGGGGCCAAGGTATGGCTACACCTTC. Drawing the rest from reference TRBV11-3 and TRBJ1-2, the complete variable domain is EAGVVQSPRYKIIEKKQPVAFWCNPISGHNTLYWYLQNLGQGPELLIRYENEEAVDDSQLPKDRFSAERLKGVDSTLKIQPAELGDSAVYLCASSLRNRGPRYGYTFGSGTRLTVV.

The chain is built from TRBV7-3 and TRBJ2-5; D remains unclear. Germline CDR1 reads SGHTA; CDR2 reads FQGTGA. This CDR3 spans 15 amino acids. V was cut by 2 bases and J by 0 bases, with 10 bases left in between. The CDR3 region is CASSLGQKYQETQYF. The CDR3 DNA follows: TGTGCCAGCAGCTTAGGTCAGAAATACCAAGAGACCCAGTACTTC.

The chain joins TRBV27 to TRBJ2-7; 12 bases match TRBD1. The CDR3 loop spans 14 amino acids. CDR1 and CDR2 (germline): MNHEY, SMNVEV (reference sequence). Trimming took 9 bases from V and 5 from J; bases not matched to a gene: 8. CDR3 coding DNA: TGTGCCAGTTCCTGGGGGACAGGGGGCGACGAGCAGTACTTC. Protein: CASSWGTGGDEQYF.

The V gene is TRBV5-1, the J gene TRBJ1-1; TRBD1 agrees at 7 bases. The length of the CDR3 is 20 residues. Looked up from germline, CDR1 is SGHRS and CDR2 is YFSETQ. V shed 3 bases, J shed 0 bases, and the junction held 20 bases outside the gene matches. In DNA, the CDR3 is TGCGCCAGCAGCTCGACTCTCCTCCCGGGACAGAGAACCATGAACACTGAAGCTTTCTTT. Translation: CASSSTLLPGQRTMNTEAFF.

This clone has more than one count but fewer than ten. The chain employs TRBV11-3 and TRBJ2-2; 9 positions match TRBD2. Germline CDR1 and CDR2: SGHNT and YENEEA. Trimming removed 2 bases from V and 4 bases from J; junction bases left unmatched: 8. The CDR3 spans 17 residues. The CDR3 here is CASSLYSGGYLTGELFF. In nucleotides, the CDR3 is TGTGCCAGCAGCTTATATAGCGGGGGATACCTCACCGGGGAGCTGTTTTTT.

The rearrangement links TRBV29-1 to TRBJ1-1; perhaps TRBD1 as D (6 bases). This CDR3 comprises 13 residues. Trimming shortened V by 4 bases and J by 4 bases, and 13 bases separated the two germline ends. Germline CDR1 is SQVTM and CDR2 is ANQGSEA. CDR3 bases: TGCAGCGTTGCACAGGGCTCGGCCACTGAAGCTTTCTTT. Translation: CSVAQGSATEAFF.

This rearrangement joins TRBV30 to TRBJ2-2; 7 bases map to TRBD1. This CDR3 is 15 amino acids long. Germline CDR1 GTSNPN, CDR2 SVGIG (reference sequence). V was clipped by 0 bases and J by 4 bases; unmatched bases: 5. The CDR3 protein is CAWSVLPGGTGELFF. CDR3 nucleotide sequence: TGTGCCTGGAGTGTACTTCCAGGGGGCACCGGGGAGCTGTTTTTT.